The rows below give T cell receptor beta chains drawn from one sample of a study of T cell responses to AZD1222 COVID-19 vaccine. Assay used: immunoSEQ multiplex PCR; TCRdb lists only in-frame clones, some missing. The sample includes about 260,000 clones, over 85% of them seen just once. The sample consisted of peripheral blood, taken on day 0 of AZD1222 vaccination. The receptor set was obtained from an adult in good health. Both conserved end residues are part of each CDR3. The order of the fields is D gene, J gene, V gene, CDR3 protein, CDR3 DNA. D genes are given only for firm matches.

d_gene: NA
j_gene: TRBJ1-3
v_gene: TRBV6-5
CDR3aa: CASTEEYSGNTIYF
CDR3nt: TGTGCCAGCACGGAGGAGTACTCTGGAAACACCATATATTTT

d_gene: NA
j_gene: TRBJ1-1
v_gene: TRBV29-1
CDR3aa: CSVAQSTEAFF
CDR3nt: TGCAGCGTTGCCCAGTCCACTGAAGCTTTCTTT

d_gene: TRBD1
j_gene: TRBJ2-5
v_gene: TRBV11-1
CDR3aa: CASRPNRGNQETQYF
CDR3nt: TGTGCCAGCAGACCGAACAGGGGGAATCAAGAGACCCAGTACTTC

d_gene: NA
j_gene: TRBJ1-2
v_gene: TRBV24-1
CDR3aa: CATSDLTDPRGYTF
CDR3nt: TGTGCCACCAGTGATTTGACGGACCCTAGAGGCTACACCTTC

d_gene: NA
j_gene: TRBJ1-1
v_gene: TRBV27
CDR3aa: CASSFGGAGTEAFF
CDR3nt: TGTGCCAGCAGTTTTGGGGGGGCCGGGACTGAAGCTTTCTTT

d_gene: TRBD1
j_gene: TRBJ1-1
v_gene: TRBV18
CDR3aa: CASSPPGTGENTEAFF
CDR3nt: TGTGCCAGCTCACCACCGGGGACAGGGGAGAACACTGAAGCTTTCTTT

d_gene: NA
j_gene: TRBJ2-3
v_gene: TRBV28
CDR3aa: CASSLSTAGEDTQYF
CDR3nt: TGTGCCAGCAGTCTCTCGACGGCCGGTGAAGATACGCAGTATTTT

d_gene: NA
j_gene: TRBJ2-1
v_gene: TRBV24-1
CDR3aa: CATNGGSYNEQFF
CDR3nt: TGTGCCACCAACGGTGGATCCTACAATGAGCAGTTCTTC

d_gene: NA
j_gene: TRBJ2-7
v_gene: TRBV5-6
CDR3aa: CASSYRLRGPYAYEQYF
CDR3nt: TGTGCCAGCAGCTATAGACTAAGGGGCCCTTACGCCTACGAGCAGTACTTC

d_gene: TRBD1
j_gene: TRBJ1-5
v_gene: TRBV2
CDR3aa: CASSDRVRQPQHF
CDR3nt: TGTGCCAGCAGCGACAGGGTGAGACAGCCCCAGCATTTT

d_gene: TRBD2
j_gene: TRBJ2-7
v_gene: TRBV11-2
CDR3aa: CASSGLADRSYEQYF
CDR3nt: TGTGCCAGCAGCGGACTAGCGGACCGTTCCTACGAGCAGTACTTC